The 6 T cell receptor beta chains reported below all come from one sample, sequenced in a study of CD8 T cells in Susac syndrome. Random hexamers were used to reverse transcribe an amount of about 0.45 to 1 ug RNA. TCRdb redid the calling of the immunoSEQ multiplex PCR reads with MiXCR, one entry per CDR3 protein. The sample consists of under 200,000 distinct CDR3 sequences, roughly 94% of them appearing once. Sequencing input: CD8+ T cells from PBMCs. The receptors originated from a human donor with Susac syndrome.

The chain is built from TRBV9 and TRBJ1-1; D uncertain. Germline CDR1 and CDR2: SGDLS and YYNGEE. V shed 0 bases and J shed 1 base, with 7 bases lying between them. The CDR3 has 14 amino acids. The DNA for the CDR3 is TGTGCCAGCAGCGTAGAGTCGGGGAACACTGAAGCTTTCTTT. Amino acid sequence: CASSVESGNTEAFF.

This chain joins TRBV30 and TRBJ2-1, with D possibly matching TRBD1 (6 bases). This CDR3 comprises 14 residues. Trimming cost V 2 bases and J 0 bases, with 8 bases left between them. Looked up from germline, CDR1 is GTSNPN and CDR2 is SVGIG (reference sequence). CDR3 coding DNA: TGTGCCTGGAGTTCAGGGGTCTCCTACAATGAGCAGTTCTTC. It translates to CAWSSGVSYNEQFF.

The chain carries TRBV12-3 or TRBV12-4 and TRBJ1-2; D uncertain. This CDR3 is built from 12 residues. The ends were cut back, 1 base at V and 4 bases at J, with 4 bases in the middle. This CDR3 is CASSLVLYGYTF. The CDR3 DNA reads TGTGCCAGCAGTTTAGTTCTCTATGGCTACACCTTC.

CDR3 nucleotides: TGTGCCAGCAGTCCCGAGTCCCTAGCGATGAGTGAGCAGTTCTTC. This sequence encodes CASSPESLAMSEQFF. V gene TRBV28 combines with J gene TRBJ2-1, with TRBD2 as a possible D gene (6 bases). Germline V CDR1 and CDR2: MDHEN, SYDVKM. The CDR3 consists of 15 residues. V shed 5 bases and J shed 9 bases, with 20 bases lying between them.

This clonotype was observed once. This rearrangement joins TRBV2 to TRBJ2-7; D tentatively fits TRBD1 or TRBD2 (5 bases each). V was shortened by 4 bases and J by 5 bases, with 9 bases between the two germline ends. Germline V gives CDR1 SNHLY, CDR2 FYNNEI. CDR3 length equals 12 residues. This CDR3 is CASSGGYDEQYF. CDR3 bases: TGTGCCAGCAGTGGGGGGTACGACGAGCAGTACTTC.

The gene calls are TRBV2 and TRBJ2-7, with 8 positions matching TRBD1. The CDR3 consists of 16 residues. V shed 0 bases, J shed 0 bases, and the junction held 4 bases outside the gene matches. Germline V gene lookup returns CDR1 SNHLY and CDR2 FYNNEI. The CDR3 DNA reads as TGTGCCAGCAGTGAAGCGTGGGACAGGAGCTCCTACGAGCAGTACTTC. It translates to CASSEAWDRSSYEQYF.